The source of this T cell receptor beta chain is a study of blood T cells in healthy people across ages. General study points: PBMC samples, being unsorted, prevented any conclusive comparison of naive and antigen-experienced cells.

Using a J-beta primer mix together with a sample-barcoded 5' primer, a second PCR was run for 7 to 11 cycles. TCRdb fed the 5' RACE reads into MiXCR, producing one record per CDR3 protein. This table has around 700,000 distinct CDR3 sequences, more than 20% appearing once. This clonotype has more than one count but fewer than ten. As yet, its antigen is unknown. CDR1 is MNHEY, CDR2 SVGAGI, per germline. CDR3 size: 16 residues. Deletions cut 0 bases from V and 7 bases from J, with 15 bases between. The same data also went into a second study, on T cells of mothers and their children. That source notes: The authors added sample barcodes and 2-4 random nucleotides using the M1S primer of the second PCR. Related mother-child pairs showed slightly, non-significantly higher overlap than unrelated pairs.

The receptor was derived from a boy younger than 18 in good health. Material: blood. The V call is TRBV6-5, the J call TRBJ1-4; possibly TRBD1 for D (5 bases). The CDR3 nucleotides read TGTGCCAGCAGTTACTCATCACTCCAGGGTCTTGAAAAACTGTTTTTT. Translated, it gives CASSYSSLQGLEKLFF.